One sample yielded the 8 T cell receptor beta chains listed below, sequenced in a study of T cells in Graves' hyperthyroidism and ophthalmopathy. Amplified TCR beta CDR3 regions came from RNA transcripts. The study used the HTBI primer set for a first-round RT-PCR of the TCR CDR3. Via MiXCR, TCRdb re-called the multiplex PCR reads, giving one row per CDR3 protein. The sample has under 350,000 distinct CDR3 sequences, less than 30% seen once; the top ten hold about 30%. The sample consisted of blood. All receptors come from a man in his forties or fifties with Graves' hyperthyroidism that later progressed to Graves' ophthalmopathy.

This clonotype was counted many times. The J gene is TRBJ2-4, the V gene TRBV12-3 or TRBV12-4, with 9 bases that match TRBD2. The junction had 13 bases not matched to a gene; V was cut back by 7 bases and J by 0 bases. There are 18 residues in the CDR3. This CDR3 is CASTPMGASGVAKNIQYF. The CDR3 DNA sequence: TGTGCCAGCACCCCGATGGGGGCTAGCGGGGTAGCCAAAAACATTCAGTACTTC.

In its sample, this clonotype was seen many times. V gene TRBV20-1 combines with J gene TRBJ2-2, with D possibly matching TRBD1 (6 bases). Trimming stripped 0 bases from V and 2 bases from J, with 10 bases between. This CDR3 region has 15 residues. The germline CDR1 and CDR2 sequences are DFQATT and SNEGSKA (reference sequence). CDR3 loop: CSAREGAGNTGELFF. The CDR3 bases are TGCAGTGCTAGAGAGGGGGCCGGTAACACCGGGGAGCTGTTTTTT.

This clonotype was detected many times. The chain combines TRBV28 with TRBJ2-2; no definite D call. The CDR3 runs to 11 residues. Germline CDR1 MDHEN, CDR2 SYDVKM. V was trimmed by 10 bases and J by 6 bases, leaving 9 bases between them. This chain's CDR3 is CATRVSGELFF. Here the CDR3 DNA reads TGTGCCACCCGGGTCTCCGGGGAGCTGTTTTTT. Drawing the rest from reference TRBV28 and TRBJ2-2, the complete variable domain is DVKVTQSSRYLVKRTGEKVFLECVQDMDHENMFWYRQDPGLGLRLIYFSYDVKMKEKGDIPEGYSVSREKKERFSLILESASTNQTSMYLCATRVSGELFFGEGSRLTVL.

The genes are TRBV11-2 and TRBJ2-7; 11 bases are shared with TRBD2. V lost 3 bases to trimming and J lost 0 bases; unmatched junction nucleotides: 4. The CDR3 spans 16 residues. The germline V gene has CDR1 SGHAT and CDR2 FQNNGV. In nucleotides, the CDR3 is TGTGCCAGCAGCTTCTCCGGGACTAGCGGCTCCTACGAGCAGTACTTC. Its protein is CASSFSGTSGSYEQYF.

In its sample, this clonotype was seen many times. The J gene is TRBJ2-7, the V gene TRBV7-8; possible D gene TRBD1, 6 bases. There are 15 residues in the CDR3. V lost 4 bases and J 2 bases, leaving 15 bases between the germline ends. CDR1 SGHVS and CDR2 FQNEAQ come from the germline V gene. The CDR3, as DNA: TGTGCCAGCAGCTCCTCACAGGGCCTCGCCTACGAGCAGTACTTC. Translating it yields CASSSSQGLAYEQYF.

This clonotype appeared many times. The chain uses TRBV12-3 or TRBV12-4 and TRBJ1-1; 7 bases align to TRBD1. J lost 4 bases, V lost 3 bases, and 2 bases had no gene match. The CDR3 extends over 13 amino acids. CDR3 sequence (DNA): TGTGCCAGCAGTTTTCAGGGGGGCACTGAAGCTTTCTTT. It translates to CASSFQGGTEAFF.

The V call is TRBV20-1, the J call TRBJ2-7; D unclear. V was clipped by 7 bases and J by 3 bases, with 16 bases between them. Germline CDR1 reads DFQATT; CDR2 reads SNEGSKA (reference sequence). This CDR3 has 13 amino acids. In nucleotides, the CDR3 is TGCAGTGGAGATCCTCGAGAAGGCTACGAGCAGTACTTC. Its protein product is CSGDPREGYEQYF.

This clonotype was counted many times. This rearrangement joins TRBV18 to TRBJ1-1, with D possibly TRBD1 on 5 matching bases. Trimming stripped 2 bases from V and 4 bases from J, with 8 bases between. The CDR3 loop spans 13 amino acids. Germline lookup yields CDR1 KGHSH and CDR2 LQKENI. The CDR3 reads CASSPSQGTEAFF. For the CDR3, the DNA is TGTGCCAGCTCACCATCCCAGGGCACTGAAGCTTTCTTT.